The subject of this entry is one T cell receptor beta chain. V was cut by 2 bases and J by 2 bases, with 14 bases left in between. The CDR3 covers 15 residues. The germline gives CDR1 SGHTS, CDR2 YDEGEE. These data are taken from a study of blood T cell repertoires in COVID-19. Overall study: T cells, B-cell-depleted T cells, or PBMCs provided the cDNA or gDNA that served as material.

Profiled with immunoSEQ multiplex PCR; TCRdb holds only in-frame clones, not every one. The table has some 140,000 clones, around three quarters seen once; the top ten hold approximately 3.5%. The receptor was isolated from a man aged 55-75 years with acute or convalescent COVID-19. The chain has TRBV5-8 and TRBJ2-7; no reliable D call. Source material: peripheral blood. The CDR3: CASSFQAGATYEQYF. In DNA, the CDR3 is TGTGCCAGCAGCTTCCAAGCAGGTGCTACCTACGAGCAGTACTTC.